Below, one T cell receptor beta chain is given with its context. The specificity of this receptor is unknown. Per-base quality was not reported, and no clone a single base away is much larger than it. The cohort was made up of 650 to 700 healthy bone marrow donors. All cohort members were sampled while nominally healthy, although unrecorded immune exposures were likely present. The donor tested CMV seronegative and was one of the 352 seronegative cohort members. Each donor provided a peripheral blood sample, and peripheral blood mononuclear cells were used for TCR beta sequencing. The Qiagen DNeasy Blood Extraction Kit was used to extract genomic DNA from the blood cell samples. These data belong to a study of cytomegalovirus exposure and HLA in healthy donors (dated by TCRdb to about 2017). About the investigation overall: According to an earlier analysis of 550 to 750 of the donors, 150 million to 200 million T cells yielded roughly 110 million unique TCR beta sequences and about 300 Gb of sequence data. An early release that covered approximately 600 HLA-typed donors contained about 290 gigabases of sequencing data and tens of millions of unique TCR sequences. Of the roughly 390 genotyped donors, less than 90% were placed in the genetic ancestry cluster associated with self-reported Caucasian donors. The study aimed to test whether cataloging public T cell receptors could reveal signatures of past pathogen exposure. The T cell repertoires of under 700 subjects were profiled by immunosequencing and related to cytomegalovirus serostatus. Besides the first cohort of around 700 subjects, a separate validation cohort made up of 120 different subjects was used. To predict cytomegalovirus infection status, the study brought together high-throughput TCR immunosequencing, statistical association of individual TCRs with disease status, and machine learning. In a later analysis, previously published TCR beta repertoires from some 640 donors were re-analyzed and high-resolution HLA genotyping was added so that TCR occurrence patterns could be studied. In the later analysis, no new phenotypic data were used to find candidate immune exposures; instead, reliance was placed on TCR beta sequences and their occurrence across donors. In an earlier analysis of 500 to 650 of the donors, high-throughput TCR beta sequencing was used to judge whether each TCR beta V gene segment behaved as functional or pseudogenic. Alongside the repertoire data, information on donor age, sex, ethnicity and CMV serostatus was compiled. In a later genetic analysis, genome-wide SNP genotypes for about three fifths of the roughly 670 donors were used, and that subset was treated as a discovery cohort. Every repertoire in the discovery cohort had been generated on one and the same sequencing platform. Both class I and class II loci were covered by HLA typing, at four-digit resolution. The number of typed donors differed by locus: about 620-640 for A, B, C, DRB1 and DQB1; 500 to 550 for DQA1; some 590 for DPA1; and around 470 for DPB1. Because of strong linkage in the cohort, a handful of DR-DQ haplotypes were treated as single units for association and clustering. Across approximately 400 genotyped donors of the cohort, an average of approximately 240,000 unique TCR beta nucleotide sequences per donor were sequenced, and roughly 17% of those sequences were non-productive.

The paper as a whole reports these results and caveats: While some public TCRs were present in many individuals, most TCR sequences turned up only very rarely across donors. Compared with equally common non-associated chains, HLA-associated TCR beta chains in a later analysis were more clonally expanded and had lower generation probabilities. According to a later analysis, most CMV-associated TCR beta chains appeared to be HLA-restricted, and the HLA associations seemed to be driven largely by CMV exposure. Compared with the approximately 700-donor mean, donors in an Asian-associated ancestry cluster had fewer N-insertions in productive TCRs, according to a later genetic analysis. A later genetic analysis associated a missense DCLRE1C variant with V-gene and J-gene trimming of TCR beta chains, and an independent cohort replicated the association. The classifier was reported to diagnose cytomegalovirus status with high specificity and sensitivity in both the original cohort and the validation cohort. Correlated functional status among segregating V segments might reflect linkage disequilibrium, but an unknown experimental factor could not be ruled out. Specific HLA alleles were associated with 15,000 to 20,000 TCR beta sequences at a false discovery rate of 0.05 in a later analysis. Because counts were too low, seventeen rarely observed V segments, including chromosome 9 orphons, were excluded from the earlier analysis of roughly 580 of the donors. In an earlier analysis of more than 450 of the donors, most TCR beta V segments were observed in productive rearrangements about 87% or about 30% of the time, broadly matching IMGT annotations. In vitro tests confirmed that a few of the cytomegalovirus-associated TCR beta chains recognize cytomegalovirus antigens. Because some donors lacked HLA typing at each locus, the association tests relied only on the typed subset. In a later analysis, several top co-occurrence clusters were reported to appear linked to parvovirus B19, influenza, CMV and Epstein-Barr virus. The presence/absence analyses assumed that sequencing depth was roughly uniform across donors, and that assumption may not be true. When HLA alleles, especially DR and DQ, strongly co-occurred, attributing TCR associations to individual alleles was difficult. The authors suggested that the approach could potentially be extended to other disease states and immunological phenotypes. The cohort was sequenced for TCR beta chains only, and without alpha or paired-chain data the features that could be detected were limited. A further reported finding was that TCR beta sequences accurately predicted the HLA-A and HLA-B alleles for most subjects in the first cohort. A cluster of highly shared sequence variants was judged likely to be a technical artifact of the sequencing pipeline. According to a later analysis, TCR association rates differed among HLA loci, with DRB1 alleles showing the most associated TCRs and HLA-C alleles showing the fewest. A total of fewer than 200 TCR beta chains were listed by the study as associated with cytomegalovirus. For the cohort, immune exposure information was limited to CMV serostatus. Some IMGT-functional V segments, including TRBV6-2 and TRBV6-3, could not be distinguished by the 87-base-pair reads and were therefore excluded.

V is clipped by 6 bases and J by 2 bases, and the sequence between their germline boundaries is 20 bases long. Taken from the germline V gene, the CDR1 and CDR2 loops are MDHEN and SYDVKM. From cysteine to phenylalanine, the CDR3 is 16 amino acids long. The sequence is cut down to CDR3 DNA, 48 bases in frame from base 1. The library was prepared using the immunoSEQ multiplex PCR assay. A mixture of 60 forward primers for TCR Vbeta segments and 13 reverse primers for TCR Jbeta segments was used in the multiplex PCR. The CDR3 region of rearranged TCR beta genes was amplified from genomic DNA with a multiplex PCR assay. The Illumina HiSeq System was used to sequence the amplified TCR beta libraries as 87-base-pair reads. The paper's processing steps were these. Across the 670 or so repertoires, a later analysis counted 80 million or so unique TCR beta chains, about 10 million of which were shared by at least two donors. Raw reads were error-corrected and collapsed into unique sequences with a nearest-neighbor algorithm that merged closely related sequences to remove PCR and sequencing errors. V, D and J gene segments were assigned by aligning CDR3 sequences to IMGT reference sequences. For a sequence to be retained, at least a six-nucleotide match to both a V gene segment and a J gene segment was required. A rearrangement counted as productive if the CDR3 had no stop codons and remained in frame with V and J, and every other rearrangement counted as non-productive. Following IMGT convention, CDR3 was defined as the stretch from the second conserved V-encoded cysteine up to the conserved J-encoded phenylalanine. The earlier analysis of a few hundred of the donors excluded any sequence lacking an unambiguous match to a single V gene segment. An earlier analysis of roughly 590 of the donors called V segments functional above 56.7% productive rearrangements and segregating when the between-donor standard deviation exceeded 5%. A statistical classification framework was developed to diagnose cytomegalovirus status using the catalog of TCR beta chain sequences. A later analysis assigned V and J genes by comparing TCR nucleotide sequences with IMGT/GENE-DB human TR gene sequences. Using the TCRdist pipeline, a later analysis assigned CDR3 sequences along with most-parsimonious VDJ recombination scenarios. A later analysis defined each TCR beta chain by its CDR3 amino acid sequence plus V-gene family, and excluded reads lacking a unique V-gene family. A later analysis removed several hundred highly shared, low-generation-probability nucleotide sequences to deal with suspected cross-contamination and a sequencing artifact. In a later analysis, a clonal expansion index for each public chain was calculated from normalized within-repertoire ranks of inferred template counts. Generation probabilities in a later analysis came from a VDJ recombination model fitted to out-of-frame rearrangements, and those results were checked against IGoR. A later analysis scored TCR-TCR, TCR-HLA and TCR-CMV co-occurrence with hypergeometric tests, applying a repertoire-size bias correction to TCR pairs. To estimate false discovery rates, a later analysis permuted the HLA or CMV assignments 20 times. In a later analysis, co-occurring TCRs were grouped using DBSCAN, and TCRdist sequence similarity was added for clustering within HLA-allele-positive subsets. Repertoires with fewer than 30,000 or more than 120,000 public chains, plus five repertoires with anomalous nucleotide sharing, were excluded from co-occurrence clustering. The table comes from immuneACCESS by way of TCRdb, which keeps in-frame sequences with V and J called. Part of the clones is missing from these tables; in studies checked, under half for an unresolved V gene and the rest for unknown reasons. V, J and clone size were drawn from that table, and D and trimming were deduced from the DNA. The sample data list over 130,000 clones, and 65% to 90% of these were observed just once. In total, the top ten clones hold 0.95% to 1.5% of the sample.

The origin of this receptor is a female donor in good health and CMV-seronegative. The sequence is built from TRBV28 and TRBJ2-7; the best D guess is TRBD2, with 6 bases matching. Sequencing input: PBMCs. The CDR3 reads CASSRIGTSAAYEQYF. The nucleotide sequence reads TGTGCCAGCAGCCGAATCGGGACTTCTGCAGCCTACGAGCAGTACTTC. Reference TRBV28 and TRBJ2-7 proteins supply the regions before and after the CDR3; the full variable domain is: DVKVTQSSRYLVKRTGEKVFLECVQDMDHENMFWYRQDPGLGLRLIYFSYDVKMKEKGDIPEGYSVSREKKERFSLILESASTNQTSMYLCASSRIGTSAAYEQYFGPGTRLTVT.